This TCR beta chain was captured by sequencing in a study of T cell responses to AZD1222 COVID-19 vaccine. Study results and limitations: There were mostly white British donors and more females than males, and clonal diversity was possibly underestimated. Only six people who got AZD1222 tested seropositive at baseline. Samples come after the peak T cell response, not at day 14.

Assay: immunoSEQ multiplex PCR; the TCRdb copy retains only in-frame clones and omits some. The data show 170,000 or so clones, with around 90% seen just once and approximately 10% held by the top ten. Combined were second doses at about 4 or about 12 weeks. Of note for this clone: No antigen is known for it.

The TCR was taken from an adult who received the AZD1222 COVID-19 vaccine. The sequenced sample was peripheral blood, obtained 28 days after the second AZD1222 dose.

The CDR3 is CASSSSYRTQAGRGSPLHF. CDR3 nucleotides: TGTGCCAGCAGTTCCTCATACCGGACACAGGCCGGTAGAGGTTCACCCCTCCACTTT. V usage is TRBV27 and J usage is TRBJ1-6; tentatively, D is TRBD1 (5 bases). Trimming shortened V by 4 bases and J by 9 bases, and 28 bases separated the two germline ends. The CDR3 has 19 amino acids. CDR1 and CDR2 (germline): MNHEY, SMNVEV (reference sequence).